This T cell receptor beta chain was obtained from a study of OX40 agonist ivuxolimab in advanced cancers. Overall study context: The dose of intravenous ivuxolimab that patients received every 2 weeks ranged from 0.01 to 10 mg/kg.

The CDR3 sequence is 16 residues long. Germline trimming cut 4 bases from V and 0 bases from J; bases unmatched to any gene: 6. The V gene's germline CDR1 is LGHNA and CDR2 YNFKEQ. In the case of this clone: Its target is not known.

Whole-study findings and limits: Clones of CD4+ and CD8+ blood T cells grew by week 6 at doses of 0.1 to 3.0 mg/kg. Part of the nonresponder group also had normalized T-cell clonal expansion that was low.

Profiled with immunoSEQ multiplex PCR; TCRdb holds only in-frame clones, not every one. Among around 70,000 clones listed, just under 85% were seen once. This clonotype was obtained from an adult with an advanced solid tumor such as melanoma, head and neck, liver or kidney cancer. Material: CD4+ or CD8+ T cells sorted from blood, obtained in a trial of the OX40 agonist ivuxolimab. The chain joins TRBV4-2 to TRBJ2-1; 7 nucleotides line up with TRBD1. CDR3 protein: CASSRVTGDSYNEQFF. In nucleotides, the CDR3 is TGTGCCAGCAGCCGTGTCACAGGGGACTCCTACAATGAGCAGTTCTTC.